The next 3 T cell receptor beta chains were all read from a single sample in a study of regulatory T cells in long-lasting Graves disease. Library construction for TCR beta used iRepertoire HTBI primers and Arm-PCR of CDR3 regions. Using its own MiXCR run on the multiplex PCR reads, TCRdb lists one record per CDR3 protein. Of under 300,000 distinct CDR3 sequences listed, roughly 18% are singletons. Indicated time point: newly diagnosed GD, antithyroid drugs for less than 3 months. From PBMCs, RNA was extracted and then used to make the TCR library. The sequences come from peripheral blood mononuclear cells (PBMCs), collected at new diagnosis, from a patient treated with antithyroid drugs. The receptors originated from a female donor with Graves disease.

This clonotype has ten or more counts. This chain's CDR3 is CASSQSSGSSYEQYF. CDR3 in DNA: TGTGCCAGCAGCCAATCTAGCGGGAGCTCCTACGAGCAGTACTTC. The chain carries TRBV6-1 and TRBJ2-7, with TRBD2 matching over 10 bases. Germline lookup yields CDR1 MNHNS and CDR2 SASEGT. This CDR3 comprises 15 residues. Trimming removed 6 bases from V and 0 bases from J; junction bases left unmatched: 5.

This clonotype was recorded many times. V gene TRBV10-3 combines with J gene TRBJ2-3; the match to TRBD2 covers 11 bases. The CDR3 is 16 residues long. Looked up from germline, CDR1 is ENHRY and CDR2 is SYGVKD. V lost 0 bases, J lost 4 bases, and 3 bases stayed unmatched. CDR3 DNA sequence: TGTGCCATCAGTGAGTCGGGGACTAGCGGATCAGATACGCAGTATTTT. It yields the protein CAISESGTSGSDTQYF.

This clonotype has just a few counts. The rearrangement uses TRBV10-1 and TRBJ1-5; tentatively, D is TRBD1 (5 bases). V lost 5 bases to trimming and J lost 1 base, with 18 bases between them. The length of the CDR3 is 17 residues. CDR1 WNHNN and CDR2 SYGVQD come from the germline V gene (reference sequence). CDR3 sequence reads: CASSTFLGGKSNQPQHF. The CDR3 DNA reads as TGCGCCAGCAGTACCTTTTTGGGGGGGAAAAGCAATCAGCCCCAGCATTTT.